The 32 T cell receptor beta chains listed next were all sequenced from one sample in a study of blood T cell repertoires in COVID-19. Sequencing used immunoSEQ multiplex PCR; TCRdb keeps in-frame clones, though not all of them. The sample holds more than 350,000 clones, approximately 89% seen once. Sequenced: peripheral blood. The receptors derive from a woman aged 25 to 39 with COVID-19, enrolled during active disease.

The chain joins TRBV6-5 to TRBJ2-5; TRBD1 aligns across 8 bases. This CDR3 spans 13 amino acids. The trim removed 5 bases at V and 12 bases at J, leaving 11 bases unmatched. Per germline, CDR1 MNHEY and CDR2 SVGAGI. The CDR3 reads CASSHRDRPRKYF. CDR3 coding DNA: TGTGCCAGCAGTCACCGGGACAGGCCCAGAAAGTACTTC.

CDR3 loop: CASKVGGLNEQFF. The CDR3 nucleotides are TGTGCCAGCAAGGTGGGGGGTCTCAATGAGCAGTTCTTC. The chain links TRBV28 to TRBJ2-1, with a possible D match to TRBD2 (6 bases). Trimming took off 7 bases at V and 6 bases at J, with 13 bases between the two ends. Looked up from germline, CDR1 is MDHEN and CDR2 is SYDVKM. This CDR3 spans 13 amino acids.

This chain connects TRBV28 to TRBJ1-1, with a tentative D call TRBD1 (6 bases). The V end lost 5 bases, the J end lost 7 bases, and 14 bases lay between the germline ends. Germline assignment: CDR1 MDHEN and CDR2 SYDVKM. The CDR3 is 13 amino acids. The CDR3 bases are TGTGCCAGCAGTCCAACAGGGCTCGGTGAAGCTTTCTTT. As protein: CASSPTGLGEAFF.

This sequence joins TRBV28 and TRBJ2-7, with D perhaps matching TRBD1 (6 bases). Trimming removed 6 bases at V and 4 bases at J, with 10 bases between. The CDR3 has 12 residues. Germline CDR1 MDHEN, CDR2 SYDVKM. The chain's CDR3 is CASRTGRYEQYF. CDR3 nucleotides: TGTGCCAGCAGAACAGGGAGATACGAGCAGTACTTC. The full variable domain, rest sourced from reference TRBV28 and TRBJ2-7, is DVKVTQSSRYLVKRTGEKVFLECVQDMDHENMFWYRQDPGLGLRLIYFSYDVKMKEKGDIPEGYSVSREKKERFSLILESASTNQTSMYLCASRTGRYEQYFGPGTRLTVT.

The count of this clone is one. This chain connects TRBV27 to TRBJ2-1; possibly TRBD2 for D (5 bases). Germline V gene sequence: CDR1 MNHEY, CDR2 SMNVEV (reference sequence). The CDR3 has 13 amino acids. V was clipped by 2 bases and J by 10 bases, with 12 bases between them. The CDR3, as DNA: TGTGCCAGCAGTTTAGGGCTAGCACAGGAGCAGTTCTTC. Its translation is CASSLGLAQEQFF.

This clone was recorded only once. CDR3 DNA: TGTGCCAGCAGGAGCGGGATCCCGACAAGCTCCTACAATGAGCAGTTCTTC. Translation: CASRSGIPTSSYNEQFF. The V call is TRBV28, the J call TRBJ2-1, with 7 bases that match TRBD2. Trimming cost V 6 bases and J 0 bases; bases outside gene matches: 11. The CDR3 consists of 17 residues. Germline CDR1 and CDR2: MDHEN and SYDVKM.

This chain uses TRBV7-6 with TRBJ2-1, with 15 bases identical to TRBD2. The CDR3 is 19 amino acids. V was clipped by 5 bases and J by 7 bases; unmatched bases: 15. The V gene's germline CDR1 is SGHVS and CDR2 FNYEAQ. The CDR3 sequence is CASSPRTSGRVLGLNEQFF. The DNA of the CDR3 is TGTGCCAGCAGCCCGAGGACTAGCGGGAGGGTATTGGGGTTAAATGAGCAGTTCTTC.

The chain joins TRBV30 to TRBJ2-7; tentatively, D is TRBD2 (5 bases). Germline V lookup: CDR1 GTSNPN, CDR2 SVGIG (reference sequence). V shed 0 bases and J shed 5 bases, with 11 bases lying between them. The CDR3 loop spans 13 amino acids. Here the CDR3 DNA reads TGTGCCTGGAGTGTTTCCTCGACTAACGAGCAGTACTTC. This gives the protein CAWSVSSTNEQYF. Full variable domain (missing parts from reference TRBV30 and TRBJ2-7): SQTIHQWPATLVQPVGSPLSLECTVEGTSNPNLYWYRQAAGRGLQLLFYSVGIGQISSEVPQNLSASRPQDRQFILSSKKLLLSDSGFYLCAWSVSSTNEQYFGPGTRLTVT.

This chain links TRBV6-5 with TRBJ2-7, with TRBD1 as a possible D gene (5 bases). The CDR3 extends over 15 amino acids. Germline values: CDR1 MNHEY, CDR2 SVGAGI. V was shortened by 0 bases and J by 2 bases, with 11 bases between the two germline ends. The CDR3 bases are TGTGCCAGCAGTTACTCGAGTCTGACAGCCTACGAGCAGTACTTC. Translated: CASSYSSLTAYEQYF.

CDR3 sequence (DNA): TGTGCCAGCAGTCCCAGACAGGGGAACACTGAAGCTTTCTTT. Translated: CASSPRQGNTEAFF. This sequence joins TRBV28 and TRBJ1-1; the match to TRBD1 covers 7 bases. V was pared by 5 bases and J by 1 base, with 4 bases of the junction left unmatched. Germline values: CDR1 MDHEN, CDR2 SYDVKM. The CDR3 consists of 14 residues.

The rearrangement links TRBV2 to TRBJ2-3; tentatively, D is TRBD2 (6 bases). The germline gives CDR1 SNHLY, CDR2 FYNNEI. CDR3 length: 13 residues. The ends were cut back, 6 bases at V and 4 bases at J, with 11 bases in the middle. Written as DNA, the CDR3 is TGTGCCAGCAGCGAGGAGGGGCCAGATACGCAGTATTTT. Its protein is CASSEEGPDTQYF.

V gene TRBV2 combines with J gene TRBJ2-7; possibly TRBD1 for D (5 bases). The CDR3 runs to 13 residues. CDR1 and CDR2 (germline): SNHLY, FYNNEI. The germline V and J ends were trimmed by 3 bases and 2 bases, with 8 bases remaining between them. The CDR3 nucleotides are TGTGCCAGCAGTGAGACAGTCACCTACGAGCAGTACTTC. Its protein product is CASSETVTYEQYF.

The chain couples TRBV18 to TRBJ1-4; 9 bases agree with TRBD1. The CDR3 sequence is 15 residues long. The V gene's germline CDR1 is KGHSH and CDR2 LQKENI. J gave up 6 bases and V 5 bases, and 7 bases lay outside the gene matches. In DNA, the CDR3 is TGTGCCAGCTCATCGCCGGGACAGGGACATGAAAAACTGTTTTTT. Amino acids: CASSSPGQGHEKLFF.

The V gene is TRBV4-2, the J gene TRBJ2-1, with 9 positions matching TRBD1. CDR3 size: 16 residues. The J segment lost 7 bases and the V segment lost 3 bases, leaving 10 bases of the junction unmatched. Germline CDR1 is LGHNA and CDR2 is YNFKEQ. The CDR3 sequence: CASSQPRGQGLNEQFF. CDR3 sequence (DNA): TGTGCCAGCAGCCAGCCGAGGGGACAGGGCCTTAATGAGCAGTTCTTC.

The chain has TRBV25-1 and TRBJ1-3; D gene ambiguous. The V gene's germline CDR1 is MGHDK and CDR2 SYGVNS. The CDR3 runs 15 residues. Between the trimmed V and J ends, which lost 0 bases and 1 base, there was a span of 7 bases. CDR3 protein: CASSEYTVSGNTIYF. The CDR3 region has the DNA TGTGCCAGCAGTGAATATACAGTTTCTGGAAACACCATATATTTT.

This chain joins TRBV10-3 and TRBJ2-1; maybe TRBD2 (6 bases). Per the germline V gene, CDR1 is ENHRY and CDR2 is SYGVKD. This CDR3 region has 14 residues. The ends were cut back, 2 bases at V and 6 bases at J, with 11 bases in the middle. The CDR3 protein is CAISERESLNEQFF. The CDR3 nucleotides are TGTGCCATCAGTGAGCGGGAGTCCCTCAATGAGCAGTTCTTC.

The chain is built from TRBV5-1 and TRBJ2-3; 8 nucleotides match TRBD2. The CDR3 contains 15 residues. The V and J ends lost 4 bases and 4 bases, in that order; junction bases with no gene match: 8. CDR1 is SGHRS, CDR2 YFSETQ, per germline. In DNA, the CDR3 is TGCGCCAGCAGCGTCAGCGGGAGTCCCGCAGATACGCAGTATTTT. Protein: CASSVSGSPADTQYF.

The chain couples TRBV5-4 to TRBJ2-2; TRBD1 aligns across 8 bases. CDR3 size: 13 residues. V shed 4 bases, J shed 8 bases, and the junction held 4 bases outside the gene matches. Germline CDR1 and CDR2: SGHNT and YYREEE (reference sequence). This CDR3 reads CASSETGEGELFF. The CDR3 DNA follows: TGTGCCAGCAGCGAGACAGGGGAGGGGGAGCTGTTTTTT.

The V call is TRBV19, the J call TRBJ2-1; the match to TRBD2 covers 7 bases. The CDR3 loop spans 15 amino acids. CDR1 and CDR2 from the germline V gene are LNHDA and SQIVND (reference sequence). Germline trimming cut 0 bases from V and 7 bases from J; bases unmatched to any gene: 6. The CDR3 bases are TGTGCCAGTAGTATAGATCAGGGACTATTAAATGAGCAGTTCTTC. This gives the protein CASSIDQGLLNEQFF. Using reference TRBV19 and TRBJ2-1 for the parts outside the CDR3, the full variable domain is DGGITQSPKYLFRKEGQNVTLSCEQNLNHDAMYWYRQDPGQGLRLIYYSQIVNDFQKGDIAEGYSVSREKKESFPLTVTSAQKNPTAFYLCASSIDQGLLNEQFFGPGTRLTVL.

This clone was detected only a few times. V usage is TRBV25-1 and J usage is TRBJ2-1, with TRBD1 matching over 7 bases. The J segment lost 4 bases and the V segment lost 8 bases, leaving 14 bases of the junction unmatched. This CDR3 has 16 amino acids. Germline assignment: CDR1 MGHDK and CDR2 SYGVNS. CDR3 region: CASQNPTGPQYNEQFF. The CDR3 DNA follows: TGTGCCAGCCAAAACCCGACAGGGCCCCAATACAATGAGCAGTTCTTC.

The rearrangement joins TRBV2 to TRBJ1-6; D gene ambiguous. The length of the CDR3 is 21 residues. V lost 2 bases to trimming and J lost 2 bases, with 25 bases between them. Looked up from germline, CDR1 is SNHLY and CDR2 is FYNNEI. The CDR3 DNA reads TGTGCCAGCAGTGAAATGTACGGCAGGAGGAAGAAAAAGCCCTATAATTCACCCCTCCACTTT. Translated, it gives CASSEMYGRRKKKPYNSPLHF.

The CDR3 loop is CAISESRGRANTGELFF. DNA of the CDR3: TGTGCCATCAGTGAGTCCCGCGGCAGGGCGAACACCGGGGAGCTGTTTTTT. V is TRBV10-3 and J is TRBJ2-2, with D possibly TRBD1 on 5 matching bases. Germline V gene sequence: CDR1 ENHRY, CDR2 SYGVKD. Trimming took 0 bases from V and 0 from J, leaving 11 bases between them. The CDR3 consists of 17 residues.

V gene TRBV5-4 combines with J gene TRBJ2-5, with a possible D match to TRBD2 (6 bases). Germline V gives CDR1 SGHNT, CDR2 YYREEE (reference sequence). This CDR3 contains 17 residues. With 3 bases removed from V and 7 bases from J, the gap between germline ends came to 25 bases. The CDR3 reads CASSSRGTPPTRGTQYF. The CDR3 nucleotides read TGTGCCAGCAGCTCCCGGGGGACCCCTCCAACGCGAGGGACCCAGTACTTC.

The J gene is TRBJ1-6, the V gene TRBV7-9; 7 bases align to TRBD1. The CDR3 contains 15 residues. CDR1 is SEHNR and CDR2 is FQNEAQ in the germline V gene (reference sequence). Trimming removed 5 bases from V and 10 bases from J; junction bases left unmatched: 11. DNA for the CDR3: TGTGCCAGCAGCAATACAGGGGTTTACGGGTCACCCCTCCACTTT. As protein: CASSNTGVYGSPLHF.

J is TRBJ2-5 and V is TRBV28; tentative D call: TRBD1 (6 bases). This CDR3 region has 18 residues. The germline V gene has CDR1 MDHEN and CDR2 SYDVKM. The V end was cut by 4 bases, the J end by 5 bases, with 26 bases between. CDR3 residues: CASSSEQGRRGSRETQYF. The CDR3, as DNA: TGTGCCAGCAGTTCAGAGCAGGGGAGAAGAGGCTCACGGGAGACCCAGTACTTC.

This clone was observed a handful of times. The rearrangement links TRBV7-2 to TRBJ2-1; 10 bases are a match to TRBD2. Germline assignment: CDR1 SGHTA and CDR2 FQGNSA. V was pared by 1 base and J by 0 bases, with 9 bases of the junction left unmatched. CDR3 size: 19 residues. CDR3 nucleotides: TGTGCCAGCAGCTTAGAACTAGCGGGAAGGGGAAGCTCCTACAATGAGCAGTTCTTC. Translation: CASSLELAGRGSSYNEQFF.

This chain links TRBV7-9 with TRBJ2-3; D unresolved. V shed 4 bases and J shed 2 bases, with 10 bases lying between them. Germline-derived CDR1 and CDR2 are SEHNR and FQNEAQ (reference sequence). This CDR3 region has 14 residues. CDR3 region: CASSSPDFTDTQYF. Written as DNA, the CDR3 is TGTGCCAGCAGCTCCCCCGACTTCACAGATACGCAGTATTTT. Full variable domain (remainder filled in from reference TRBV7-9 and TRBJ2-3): DTGVSQNPRHKITKRGQNVTFRCDPISEHNRLYWYRQTLGQGPEFLTYFQNEAQLEKSRLLSDRFSAERPKGSFSTLEIQRTEQGDSAMYLCASSSPDFTDTQYFGPGTRLTVL.

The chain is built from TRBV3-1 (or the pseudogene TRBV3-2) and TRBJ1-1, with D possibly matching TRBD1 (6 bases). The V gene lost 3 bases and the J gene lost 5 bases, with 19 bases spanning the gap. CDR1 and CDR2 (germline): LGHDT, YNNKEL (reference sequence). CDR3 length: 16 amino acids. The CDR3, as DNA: TGTGCCAGCAGCCAGAAACCGGGACACTGGGGAACTGAAGCTTTCTTT. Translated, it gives CASSQKPGHWGTEAFF.

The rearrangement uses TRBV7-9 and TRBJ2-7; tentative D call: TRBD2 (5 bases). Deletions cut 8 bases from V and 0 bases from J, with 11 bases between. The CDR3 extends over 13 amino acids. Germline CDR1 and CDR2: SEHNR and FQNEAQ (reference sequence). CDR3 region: CASGPRGSYEQYF. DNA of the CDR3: TGTGCCAGCGGTCCTCGGGGCTCCTACGAGCAGTACTTC.

The CDR3: CASSSDSGTHNSPLHF. The CDR3 DNA sequence: TGTGCCAGCAGCTCCGATTCAGGGACTCATAATTCACCCCTCCACTTT. The V gene is TRBV11-2, the J gene TRBJ1-6; perhaps TRBD1 as D (5 bases). The CDR3 has 16 residues. CDR1 is SGHAT and CDR2 is FQNNGV in the germline V gene. Trimming stripped 4 bases from V and 5 bases from J, with 15 bases between.

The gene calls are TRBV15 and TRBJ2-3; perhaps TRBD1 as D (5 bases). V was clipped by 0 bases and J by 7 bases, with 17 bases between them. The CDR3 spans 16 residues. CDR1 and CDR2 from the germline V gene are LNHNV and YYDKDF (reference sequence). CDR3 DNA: TGTGCCACCAGCAGAGATCTTGGGGCCGCCCGGAATACGCAGTATTTT. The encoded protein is CATSRDLGAARNTQYF. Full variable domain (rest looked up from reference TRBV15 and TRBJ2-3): DAMVIQNPRYQVTQFGKPVTLSCSQTLNHNVMYWYQQKSSQAPKLLFHYYDKDFNNEADTPDNFQSRRPNTSFCFLDIRSPGLGDTAMYLCATSRDLGAARNTQYFGPGTRLTVL.

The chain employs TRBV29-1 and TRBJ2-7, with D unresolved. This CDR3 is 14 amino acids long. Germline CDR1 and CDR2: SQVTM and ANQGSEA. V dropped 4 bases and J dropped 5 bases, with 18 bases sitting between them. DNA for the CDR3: TGCAGCGTTGTCCCACCCAGCGTGTCGGACGAGCAGTACTTC. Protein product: CSVVPPSVSDEQYF.